This T cell receptor beta chain appears in the sequencing data of a study of T cell responses to AZD1222 COVID-19 vaccine. Whole-study results and caveats: Repertoire samples came only from after the peak T cell response. Donors were mostly white British, more females; clonal diversity possibly underestimated. Among vaccine-associated CD4 TCRs, coverage spanned spike, with dominance at 160-218 and 743-854. Increases in Spike-specific TCR breadth and depth were seen after two AZD1222 doses.

TCRdb's table, derived via immunoSEQ multiplex PCR, lists solely in-frame clones and lacks some. The data show fewer than 110,000 clones, about 90% seen once. About this clone itself: What it binds is unknown.

This CDR3 is built from 14 residues. Germline loops: CDR1 LGHNA, CDR2 YNFKEQ. V shed 3 bases and J 5 bases; nucleotides not matched to a gene: 5. This receptor was identified in an adult who received the AZD1222 COVID-19 vaccine. The J gene is TRBJ2-5, the V gene TRBV4-2; 8 nucleotides align to TRBD1. The sample was peripheral blood, taken 28 days after the second AZD1222 dose. CDR3 amino acids: CASSHGQGTETQYF. The CDR3 coding sequence is TGTGCCAGCAGCCACGGACAGGGTACCGAGACCCAGTACTTC.